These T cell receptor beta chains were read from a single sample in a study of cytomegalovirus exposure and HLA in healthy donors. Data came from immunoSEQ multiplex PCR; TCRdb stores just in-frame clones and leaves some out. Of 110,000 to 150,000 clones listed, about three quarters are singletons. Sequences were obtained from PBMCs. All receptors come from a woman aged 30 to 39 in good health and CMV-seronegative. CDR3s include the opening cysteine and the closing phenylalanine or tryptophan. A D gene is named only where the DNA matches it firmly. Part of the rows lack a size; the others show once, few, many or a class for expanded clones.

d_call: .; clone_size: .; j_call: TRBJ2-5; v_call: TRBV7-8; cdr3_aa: CASSSTGRRVETQYF; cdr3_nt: TGTGCCAGCAGCTCGACAGGCCGCCGAGTAGAGACCCAGTACTTC
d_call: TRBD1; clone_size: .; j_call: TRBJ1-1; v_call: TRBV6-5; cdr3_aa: CASTESGGRRTEAFF; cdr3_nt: TGTGCCAGCACAGAATCAGGGGGCCGTCGCACTGAAGCTTTCTTT
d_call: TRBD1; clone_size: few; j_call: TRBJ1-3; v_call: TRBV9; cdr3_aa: CASSPRTGGNTIYF; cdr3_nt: TGTGCCAGCTCCCCCAGGACAGGGGGAAACACCATATATTTT
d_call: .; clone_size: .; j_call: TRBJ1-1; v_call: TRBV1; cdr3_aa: CTSSQDLGGMNTEAFF; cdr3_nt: TGCACCAGCAGCCAAGATCTTGGAGGCATGAACACTGAAGCTTTCTTT
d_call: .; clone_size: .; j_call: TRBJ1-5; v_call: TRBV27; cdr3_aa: CASSNYRNQPQHF; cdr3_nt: TGTGCCAGCAGTAACTACAGGAATCAGCCCCAGCATTTT
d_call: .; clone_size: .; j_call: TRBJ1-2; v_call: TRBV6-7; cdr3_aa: CASRSYRTYGYTF; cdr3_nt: TGTGCCAGCAGGTCTTACAGGACCTATGGCTACACCTTC
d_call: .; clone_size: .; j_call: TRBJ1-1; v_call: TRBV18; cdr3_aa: CASSSDRSGEAFF; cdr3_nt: TGTGCCAGCTCATCGGACCGCTCAGGGGAAGCTTTCTTT
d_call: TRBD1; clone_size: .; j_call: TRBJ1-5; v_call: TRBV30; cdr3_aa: CAWSQQGAREPQHF; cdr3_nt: TGTGCCTGGAGCCAACAGGGGGCTCGAGAGCCCCAGCATTTT
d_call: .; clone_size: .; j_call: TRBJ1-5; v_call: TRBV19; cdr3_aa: CASSAAQGYNQPQHF; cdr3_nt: TGTGCCAGTAGTGCGGCTCAGGGGTACAATCAGCCCCAGCATTTT
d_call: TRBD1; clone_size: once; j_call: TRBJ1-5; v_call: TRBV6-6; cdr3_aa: CVSGTAKTNQPQHF; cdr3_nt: TGTGTCAGCGGGACAGCGAAGACCAATCAGCCCCAGCATTTT
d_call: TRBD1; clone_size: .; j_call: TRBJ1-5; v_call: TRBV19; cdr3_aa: CASSFGPQGAEVQSYQPQHF; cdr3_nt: TGTGCCAGTAGTTTCGGACCCCAGGGGGCTGAAGTCCAGAGCTATCAGCCCCAGCATTTT
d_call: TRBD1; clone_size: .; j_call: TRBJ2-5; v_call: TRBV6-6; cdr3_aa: CASTRTGLGQETQYF; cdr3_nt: TGTGCCAGCACCCGGACAGGGTTAGGGCAAGAGACCCAGTACTTC
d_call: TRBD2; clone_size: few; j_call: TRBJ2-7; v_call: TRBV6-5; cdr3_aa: CASSYSSGRVSYEQYF; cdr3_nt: TGTGCCAGCAGTTACTCGAGCGGGAGGGTCTCCTACGAGCAGTACTTC
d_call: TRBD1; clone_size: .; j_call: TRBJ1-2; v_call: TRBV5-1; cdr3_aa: CASSSGTGGLGYTF; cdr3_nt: TGCGCCAGCAGCTCGGGGACAGGGGGATTAGGCTACACCTTC
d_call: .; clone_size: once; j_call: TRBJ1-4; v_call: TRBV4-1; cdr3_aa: CASSQKFRVVNEKLFF; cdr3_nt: TGTGCCAGCAGCCAGAAATTCAGGGTGGTGAATGAAAAACTGTTTTTT
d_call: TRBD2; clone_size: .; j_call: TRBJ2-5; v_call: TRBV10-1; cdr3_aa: CASSARGGFDIETQYF; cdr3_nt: TGCGCCAGCAGTGCCCGGGGAGGGTTCGATATAGAGACCCAGTACTTC
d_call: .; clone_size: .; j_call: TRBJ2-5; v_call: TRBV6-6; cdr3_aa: CASSHSGVGETQYF; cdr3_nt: TGTGCCAGCAGCCACTCCGGGGTCGGGGAGACCCAGTACTTC
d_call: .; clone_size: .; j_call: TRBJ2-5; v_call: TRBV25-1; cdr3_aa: CASSEWGGGLTQYF; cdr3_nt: TGTGCCAGCAGTGAATGGGGCGGGGGCCTGACCCAGTACTTC
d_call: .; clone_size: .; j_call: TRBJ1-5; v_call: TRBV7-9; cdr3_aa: CASSLVGSGGVSNQPQHF; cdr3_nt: TGTGCCAGCAGCTTAGTGGGGAGTGGGGGGGTAAGCAATCAGCCCCAGCATTTT
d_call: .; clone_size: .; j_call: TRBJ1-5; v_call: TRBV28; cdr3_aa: CASSSRGTQHF; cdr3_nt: TGTGCCAGCAGCAGCAGGGGTACCCAGCATTTT
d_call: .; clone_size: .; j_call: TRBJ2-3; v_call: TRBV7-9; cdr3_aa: CASSLMSGDADTQYF; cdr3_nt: TGTGCCAGCAGCTTAATGTCGGGGGACGCAGATACGCAGTATTTT
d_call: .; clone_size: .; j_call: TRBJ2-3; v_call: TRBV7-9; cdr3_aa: CASSEGTDTQYF; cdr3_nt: TGTGCCAGCAGCGAGGGAACAGATACGCAGTATTTT
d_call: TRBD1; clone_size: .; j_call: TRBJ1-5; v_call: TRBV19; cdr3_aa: CASSIEDRVGQPQHF; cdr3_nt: TGTGCCAGTAGCATCGAAGACAGGGTAGGTCAGCCCCAGCATTTT
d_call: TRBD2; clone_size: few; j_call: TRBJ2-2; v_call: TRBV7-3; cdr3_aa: CASSPQGLAAGELFF; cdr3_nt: TGTGCCAGCAGCCCACAGGGACTAGCCGCCGGGGAGCTGTTTTTT
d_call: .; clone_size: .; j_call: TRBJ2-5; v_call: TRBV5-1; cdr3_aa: CASSLQQETQYF; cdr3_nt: TGCGCCAGCAGCTTGCAGCAAGAGACCCAGTACTTC
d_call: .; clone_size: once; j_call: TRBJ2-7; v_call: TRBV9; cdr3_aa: CASSATKERGGLYEQYF; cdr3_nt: TGTGCCAGCAGCGCAACTAAAGAGAGGGGAGGCCTCTACGAGCAGTACTTC
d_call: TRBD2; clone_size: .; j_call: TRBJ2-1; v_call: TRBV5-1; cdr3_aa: CASSSSSGGPGNEQFF; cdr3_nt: TGCGCCAGCAGCTCCTCCAGCGGGGGGCCGGGGAATGAGCAGTTCTTC
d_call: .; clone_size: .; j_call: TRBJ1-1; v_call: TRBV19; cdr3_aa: CASSSTGNTEAFF; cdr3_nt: TGTGCCAGTAGTAGCACAGGGAACACTGAAGCTTTCTTT
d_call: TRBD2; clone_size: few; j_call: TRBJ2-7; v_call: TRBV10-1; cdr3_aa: CASRTSGSYEQYF; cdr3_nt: TGCGCCAGCAGGACTAGCGGTAGCTACGAGCAGTACTTC
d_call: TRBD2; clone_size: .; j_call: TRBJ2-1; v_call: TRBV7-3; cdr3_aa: CASSLQLAGGNEQFF; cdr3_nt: TGTGCCAGCAGCTTACAGCTAGCGGGAGGCAATGAGCAGTTCTTC
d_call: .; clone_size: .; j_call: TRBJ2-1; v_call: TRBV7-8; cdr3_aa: CASSLVTTGEQFF; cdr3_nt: TGTGCCAGCAGCTTAGTTACAACGGGGGAGCAGTTCTTC
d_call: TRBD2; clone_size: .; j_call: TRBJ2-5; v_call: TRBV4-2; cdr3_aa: CASSLGLAGAFQETQYF; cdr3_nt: TGTGCCAGCAGCCTGGGACTAGCGGGAGCCTTCCAAGAGACCCAGTACTTC
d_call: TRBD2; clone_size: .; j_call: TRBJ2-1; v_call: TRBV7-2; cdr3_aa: CASSPYLADEQFF; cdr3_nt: TGTGCCAGCAGCCCTTATCTAGCGGATGAGCAGTTCTTC
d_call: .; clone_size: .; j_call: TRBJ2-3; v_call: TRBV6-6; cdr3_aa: CASTPAGTSTDTQYF; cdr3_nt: TGTGCCAGCACCCCCGCGGGAACTAGCACAGATACGCAGTATTTT
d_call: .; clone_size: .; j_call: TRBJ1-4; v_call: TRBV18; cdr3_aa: CASSPRPRGIGEKLFF; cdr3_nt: TGTGCCAGCTCACCACGCCCCAGGGGCATAGGTGAAAAACTGTTTTTT
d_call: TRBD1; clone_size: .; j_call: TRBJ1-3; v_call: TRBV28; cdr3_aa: CASSERDRSGNTIYF; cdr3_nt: TGTGCCAGCAGTGAACGGGACAGATCTGGAAACACCATATATTTT
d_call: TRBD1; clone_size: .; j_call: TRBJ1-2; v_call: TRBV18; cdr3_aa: CASSPAGTVTDGYTF; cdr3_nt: TGTGCCAGCTCACCAGCCGGGACAGTAACCGATGGCTACACCTTC
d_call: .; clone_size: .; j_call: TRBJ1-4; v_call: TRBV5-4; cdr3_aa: CASSSAGGPTNEKLFF; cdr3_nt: TGTGCCAGCAGCTCGGCGGGAGGGCCAACTAATGAAAAACTGTTTTTT
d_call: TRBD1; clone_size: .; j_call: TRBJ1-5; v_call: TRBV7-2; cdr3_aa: CASSPTRGQGQPQHF; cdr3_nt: TGTGCCAGCAGCCCCACCAGGGGGCAGGGTCAGCCCCAGCATTTT
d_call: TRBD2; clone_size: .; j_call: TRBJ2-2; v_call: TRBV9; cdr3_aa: CASSVPGLAGAANTGELFF; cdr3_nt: TGTGCCAGCAGCGTACCGGGACTAGCGGGAGCGGCGAACACCGGGGAGCTGTTTTTT
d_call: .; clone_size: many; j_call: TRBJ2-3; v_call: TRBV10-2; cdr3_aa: CASSASPTDTQYF; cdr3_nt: TGCGCCAGCAGTGCTAGCCCCACAGATACGCAGTATTTT
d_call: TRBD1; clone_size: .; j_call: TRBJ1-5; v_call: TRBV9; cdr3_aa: CASSVQGDQPQHF; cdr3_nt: TGTGCCAGCAGCGTCCAGGGGGATCAGCCCCAGCATTTT
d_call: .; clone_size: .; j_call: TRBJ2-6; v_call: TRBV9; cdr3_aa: CASSVAPGSGANVLTF; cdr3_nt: TGTGCCAGCAGCGTAGCTCCGGGGTCGGGGGCCAACGTCCTGACTTTC
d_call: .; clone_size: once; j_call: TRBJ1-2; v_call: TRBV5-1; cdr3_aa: CASSLVGAEGYTF; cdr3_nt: TGCGCCAGCAGCTTGGTGGGGGCGGAAGGCTACACCTTC
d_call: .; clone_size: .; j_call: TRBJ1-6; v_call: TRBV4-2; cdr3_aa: CASSRSEISDAPLHF; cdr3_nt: TGTGCCAGCAGCCGGAGTGAGATAAGTGATGCACCCCTCCACTTT
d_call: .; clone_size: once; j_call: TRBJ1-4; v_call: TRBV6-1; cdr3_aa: CASSRGGTNEKLFF; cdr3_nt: TGTGCCAGCAGTCGGGGAGGAACTAATGAAAAACTGTTTTTT
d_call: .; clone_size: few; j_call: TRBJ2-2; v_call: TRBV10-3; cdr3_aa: CAISGPAANTGELFF; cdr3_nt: TGTGCCATCAGTGGGCCCGCCGCGAACACCGGGGAGCTGTTTTTT
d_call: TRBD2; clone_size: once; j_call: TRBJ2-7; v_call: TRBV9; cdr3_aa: CASSVGGSGSSEQYF; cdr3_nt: TGTGCCAGCAGCGTAGGCGGGAGCGGGTCTTCCGAGCAGTACTTC
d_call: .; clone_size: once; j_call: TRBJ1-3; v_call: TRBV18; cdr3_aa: CASSPLQTGTHSGNTIYF; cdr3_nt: TGTGCCAGCTCACCACTGCAAACAGGGACCCACTCTGGAAACACCATATATTTT
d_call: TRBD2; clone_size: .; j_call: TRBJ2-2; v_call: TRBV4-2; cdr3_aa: CASSQVMTSVGDTGELFF; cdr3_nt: TGTGCCAGCAGCCAAGTAATGACTAGCGTTGGCGACACCGGGGAGCTGTTTTTT
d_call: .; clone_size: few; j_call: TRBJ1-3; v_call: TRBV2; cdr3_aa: CANGADSGNTIYF; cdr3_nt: TGTGCCAACGGAGCTGACTCTGGAAACACCATATATTTT
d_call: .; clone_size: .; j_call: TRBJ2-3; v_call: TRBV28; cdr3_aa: CASRRPISADTQYF; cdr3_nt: TGTGCCAGCAGGCGGCCCATATCAGCAGATACGCAGTATTTT
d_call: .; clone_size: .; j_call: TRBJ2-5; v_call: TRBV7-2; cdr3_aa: CASSLDRGFGETQYF; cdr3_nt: TGTGCCAGCAGCTTAGATAGGGGATTCGGGGAGACCCAGTACTTC